This T cell receptor beta chain emerged from a study of T cells after somatic rescue of genetic block (dated by TCRdb to the early 2020s). With regard to the full study: What the study looked at was long-term robustness, specifically in a T-cell system that came about through somatic rescue of a genetic block in T-cell development.

Comments on this clone: Its recognized antigen is unknown. No much larger clone exists at a distance of one base, and base qualities are not known.

Receptors were amplified or captured by the immunoSEQ multiplex PCR assay. The table comes from immuneACCESS by way of TCRdb, which keeps in-frame sequences with V and J called. Part of the clones is missing from these tables; in studies checked, under half for an unresolved V gene and the rest for unknown reasons. The sample contains more than 13,000 clones, over 65% of them found a single time. The top ten clonotypes cover 20% of the sample. V lost 5 bases and J lost 3 bases, and the count of bases not matched to a germline gene is 4. In the germline V gene, CDR1 corresponds to KGHSH and CDR2 to LQKENI. The CDR3 has 15 amino acids, counting the end cysteine and phenylalanine. Only the CDR3 region is kept as DNA, spanning 45 bases read in frame from base 1.

What was sequenced was peripheral blood mononuclear cells (PBMCs). The clonotype originates from a boy aged 10-17 years. The rearrangement joined TRBV18 to TRBJ2-3, with 11 bases in between that match TRBD1. Here is the DNA: TGTGCCAGCTCAACTGGGACAGGGGGAACAGATACGCAGTATTTT. The translation is CASSTGTGGTDTQYF.